The sequence of this T cell receptor (beta chain) was determined in a study of blood T cell repertoires in COVID-19. Participants were aged about 18 to 100 years from approximately 24 US areas. Trimming took 1 base from V and 0 from J, leaving 7 bases between them. CDR1 is MNHNS, CDR2 SASEGT, per germline. CDR3 size: 15 residues. The assay was immunoSEQ multiplex PCR, and TCRdb's table has in-frame clones only and misses some. Of about 360,000 clones listed, around 87% are singletons. The sequence was collected from a young man who had recovered from COVID-19. The V and J genes are TRBV6-1 and TRBJ1-5; D is perhaps TRBD1 (6 bases). The sequenced sample consisted of PBMCs or T cells enriched from blood (not recorded which). Written as DNA, the CDR3 is TGTGCCAGCAGTGAAGACAGGGTTAGCAATCAGCCCCAGCATTTT. This gives the protein CASSEDRVSNQPQHF.